The subject of this entry is one T cell receptor (beta chain). The data are from a study of blood T cell repertoires in COVID-19. Turning to the study itself: PBMCs, B-cell-depleted T cells, or T cells were the source of the cDNA or gDNA that made up the material.

Assay used: immunoSEQ multiplex PCR; TCRdb lists only in-frame clones, some missing. The repertoire holds around 27,000 clones, with about 83% as singletons. This CDR3 is 14 amino acids long. The V gene's germline CDR1 is GTSNPN and CDR2 SVGIG (reference sequence). V was clipped by 1 base and J by 8 bases; unmatched bases: 10. Sequenced material: peripheral blood. The sequence was collected from a man between 65 and 85 years old with active COVID-19. The chain employs TRBV30 and TRBJ1-2, with TRBD1 identical over 7 bases. CDR3 nucleotides: TGTGCCTGGAGTGGCAGGGGGTTTTCGATCGGCTACACCTTC. Its translation: CAWSGRGFSIGYTF.